Listed below are T cell receptor beta chains from one sample, sequenced in a study of OX40 agonist ivuxolimab in advanced cancers. TCRdb's table, derived via immunoSEQ multiplex PCR, lists solely in-frame clones and lacks some. Of about 79,000 clones listed, under 85% are singletons. The sequenced sample was CD4+ or CD8+ T cells sorted from blood, obtained in a trial of the OX40 agonist ivuxolimab. These receptor sequences come from an adult with an advanced solid tumor such as melanoma, head and neck, liver or kidney cancer. Each CDR3 is given with its conserved first and last residue. The order of the fields is J gene, D gene, clone size, V gene, CDR3 DNA, CDR3 protein. The D gene is left open where the match is weak. Part of the rows lack a size; the others show once, few, many or a class for expanded clones.

J: TRBJ2-3
D: .
size: .
V: TRBV7-9
DNA: TGTGCCAGCAGCTCCTGGGGGAGGGGGCTGGTTGGTACAGATACGCAGTATTTT
CDR3: CASSSWGRGLVGTDTQYF

J: TRBJ2-1
D: .
size: few
V: TRBV11-2
DNA: TGTGCCAGCAGCCCCAGGTCAGGGTCCCGCAATGAGCAGTTCTTC
CDR3: CASSPRSGSRNEQFF

J: TRBJ1-4
D: .
size: few
V: TRBV27
DNA: TGTGCCAGCAGTTTGTACGGACCCCCTAATGAAAAACTGTTTTTT
CDR3: CASSLYGPPNEKLFF

J: TRBJ2-2
D: .
size: .
V: TRBV7-2
DNA: TGTGCCAGCAGATCGCAGGGGCCCGGCGGGGAGCTGTTTTTT
CDR3: CASRSQGPGGELFF

J: TRBJ2-1
D: .
size: .
V: TRBV7-7
DNA: TGTGCCAGCAGCGAGGCCGGAGGGAATGAGCAGTTCTTC
CDR3: CASSEAGGNEQFF

J: TRBJ1-5
D: TRBD1
size: .
V: TRBV7-2
DNA: TGTGCCAGCAGCTATGACAGGGCAGGCCAGCCCCAGCATTTT
CDR3: CASSYDRAGQPQHF

J: TRBJ2-7
D: TRBD2
size: .
V: TRBV28
DNA: TGTGCCAGCAGTTTATCGGCTAGCGGGGGCTCCTACGAGCAGTACTTC
CDR3: CASSLSASGGSYEQYF

J: TRBJ1-2
D: TRBD1
size: .
V: TRBV27
DNA: TGTGCCAGCAGTTCACGGACAGGGGAATATGGCTACACCTTC
CDR3: CASSSRTGEYGYTF

J: TRBJ2-5
D: TRBD2
size: .
V: TRBV28
DNA: TGTGCCAGCAGTTTATGGACTAGCGGGAGGGAGACCCAGTACTTC
CDR3: CASSLWTSGRETQYF

J: TRBJ1-1
D: .
size: .
V: TRBV28
DNA: TGTGCCAGCAGCACCCAGGGGACTGAAGCTTTCTTT
CDR3: CASSTQGTEAFF

J: TRBJ2-5
D: .
size: .
V: TRBV4-1
DNA: TGCGCCAGCAGCCAAGAGCGGGGAGGAACCCAGTACTTC
CDR3: CASSQERGGTQYF

J: TRBJ1-6
D: .
size: .
V: TRBV7-9
DNA: TGTGCCAGCAGCGTTAATAATTCACCCCTCCACTTT
CDR3: CASSVNNSPLHF

J: TRBJ2-1
D: .
size: .
V: TRBV19
DNA: TGTGCCAGTAGTATAAACAGGCTCAATGAGCAGTTCTTC
CDR3: CASSINRLNEQFF

J: TRBJ2-1
D: .
size: .
V: TRBV28
DNA: TGTGCCAGCAGTGTACCCAACATCTCAAGGAGGGGGCGACAGTTCTTC
CDR3: CASSVPNISRRGRQFF

J: TRBJ2-1
D: .
size: once
V: TRBV7-2
DNA: TGTGCCAGCAGCTTAGTTAACGGGCGAGCGGGCAATGAGCAGTTCTTC
CDR3: CASSLVNGRAGNEQFF

J: TRBJ2-2
D: TRBD1
size: .
V: TRBV5-5
DNA: TGTGCCAGCAGCGGGGACAGGGTTGTCGGTACCGGGGAGCTGTTTTTT
CDR3: CASSGDRVVGTGELFF

J: TRBJ1-1
D: TRBD1
size: once
V: TRBV5-6
DNA: TGTGCCAGCAGCTTGGGCCTTGACAGGGGGCCTGATGAAGCTTTCTTT
CDR3: CASSLGLDRGPDEAFF

J: TRBJ1-4
D: TRBD1
size: .
V: TRBV4-3
DNA: TGCGCCAGCAGCCAAGAAGGGACAGGGGGAAAACTGTTTTTT
CDR3: CASSQEGTGGKLFF

J: TRBJ2-2
D: .
size: .
V: TRBV5-1
DNA: TGCGCCAGCAGCTTGGATCCGGGGAAATCCGGGGAGCTGTTTTTT
CDR3: CASSLDPGKSGELFF

J: TRBJ2-7
D: .
size: .
V: TRBV28
DNA: TGTGCCAGCAGGGGCCGAGCCTACGAGCAGTACTTC
CDR3: CASRGRAYEQYF

J: TRBJ2-7
D: TRBD1
size: .
V: TRBV6-1
DNA: TGTGCCAGCAGGGACAGGGGGGGCTCCTACGAGCAGTACTTC
CDR3: CASRDRGGSYEQYF

J: TRBJ1-3
D: TRBD1
size: .
V: TRBV5-1
DNA: TGCGCCAGCAGCTTCGGACAGGGGAACACCATATATTTT
CDR3: CASSFGQGNTIYF

J: TRBJ1-6
D: TRBD1
size: .
V: TRBV7-8
DNA: TGTGCCAGCAGCCCGGTGAAGGGGGCAGATAATTCACCCCTCCACTTT
CDR3: CASSPVKGADNSPLHF

J: TRBJ2-7
D: TRBD1
size: .
V: TRBV2
DNA: TGTGCCAGCAGTGATAGGTCAGGGGGCTCCTACGAGCAGTACTTC
CDR3: CASSDRSGGSYEQYF

J: TRBJ2-2
D: .
size: .
V: TRBV30
DNA: TGTGCCTGGAGATTCGGGGAGAACACCGGGGAGCTGTTTTTT
CDR3: CAWRFGENTGELFF

J: TRBJ2-3
D: TRBD2
size: .
V: TRBV4-3
DNA: TGCGCCAGCAGCCAAGAAAGGGTGCGGGCTAGCGGACGCACAGATACGCAGTATTTT
CDR3: CASSQERVRASGRTDTQYF